This TCR beta chain derives from a study of radiation and T cells in renal cell carcinoma. This clone was counted a few times. Its antigen is as yet unknown. Study-level results: Sampling covered only approximately 1 g of each tumor. In blood, top tumor clones expanded by 2 weeks, shrinking by 4.

Using immunoSEQ multiplex PCR, the repertoire was profiled, and TCRdb retains in-frame clones only, with some absent. The sample shows 17,000 or so clones, about 56% of them seen only once. CDR3 length: 13 residues. Germline V gene lookup returns CDR1 SGHRS and CDR2 YFSETQ. V lost 8 bases and J lost 0, with 12 bases in between. Treatment given: 15 Gy SBRT to primary tumor, nephrectomy 4 weeks later. Nephrectomy followed 15 Gy stereotactic body radiation by 4 weeks. Clear cell pathology was present in this patient's renal cell carcinoma. The TCR comes from a man in his fifties with renal cell carcinoma. The rearrangement joins TRBV5-1 to TRBJ2-7, with D perhaps TRBD1 (7 bases). The sequencing used tumor tissue, collected from a patient whose treatment included radiotherapy and nephrectomy. CDR3 bases: TGCGCCAGTAACCAGGGGGGCTCCTACGAGCAGTACTTC. Protein product: CASNQGGSYEQYF.